A selection of T cell receptor beta chains follows, all from one sample in a study of neurological immune-mediated disorders. TCRdb recomputed calls from the 5' RACE reads with MiXCR, one row per CDR3 protein. Here the sample spans approximately 53,000 distinct CDR3 sequences, 9% to 10% being singletons. Sequenced sample: PBMCs. Every receptor here comes from a woman between 40 and 50 years old in good health. The CDR3 runs from the conserved cysteine through the conserved F or W. The D gene is left open where the match is weak. Clone size is stated in some rows and not others, as once, few, many or a class when expanded.

cdr3_nt cdr3_aa j_call d_call v_call clone_size
TGCGCCAGCAGCTTTCCAGGGGAGAACACTGAAGCTTTCTTT CASSFPGENTEAFF TRBJ1-1 NA TRBV5-1 few
TGTGCCAGCAGCGAAGGACCGGGATTGAGCACAGATACGCAGTATTTT CASSEGPGLSTDTQYF TRBJ2-3 NA TRBV7-2 many
TGCGCCAGCAGCTTGCAACGAGGGGGGAAACTGTTTTTT CASSLQRGGKLFF TRBJ1-4 NA TRBV5-1 many
TGTGCCAGCAGTTCCCAGGGCATCAATCAGCCCCAGCATTTT CASSSQGINQPQHF TRBJ1-5 NA TRBV12-3/TRBV12-4 many
TGCAGTGCCCTGACAGGGTCTAATGAAAAACTGTTTTTT CSALTGSNEKLFF TRBJ1-4 TRBD1 TRBV20-1 many
TGTGCCAGCAGTCCGGTATCAGGGGGCATTCAGTACTTC CASSPVSGGIQYF TRBJ2-4 TRBD1 TRBV12-3/TRBV12-4 many
TGTGCCAGCAGTTTACAGAGCCTCTATGGCTACACCTTC CASSLQSLYGYTF TRBJ1-2 NA TRBV12-3/TRBV12-4 many
TGTGCCATCAGGACTAGCGGGCTAGAGACCCAGTACTTC CAIRTSGLETQYF TRBJ2-5 TRBD2 TRBV10-3 few
TGTGCCACCTTCCCGGGACGCCCCTATGGCTACACCTTC CATFPGRPYGYTF TRBJ1-2 NA TRBV19 many
TGTGCCAGCAGCTTTTCGGGGAAGTACTCTGAAGCTTTCTTT CASSFSGKYSEAFF TRBJ1-1 NA TRBV5-6 many
TGCAGTGCTAGAGTCGGGGGCGCGGTGGTAAGCACTGAAGCTTTCTTT CSARVGGAVVSTEAFF TRBJ1-1 NA TRBV20-1 many
TGCAGTGCTAGAGTGGGGTCGGAAGGTCAGCCCCAGCATTTT CSARVGSEGQPQHF TRBJ1-5 NA TRBV20-1 medium-sized
TGTGCCAGCAGTGAAGGGGAGGGGGGGCAGCCCCAGCATTTT CASSEGEGGQPQHF TRBJ1-5 NA TRBV6-1 many
TGTGCCAGCAGGGCGGGTAAGGAGACACCGAGCTCTGGAAACACCATATATTTT CASRAGKETPSSGNTIYF TRBJ1-3 NA TRBV9 many
TGTGCCATCAGTGAGTCGGAAGGGGTAAACACTGAAGCTTTCTTT CAISESEGVNTEAFF TRBJ1-1 NA TRBV10-3 many
TGTGCCAGCAGTTACTTAGCGGGAAACGCTGGGGCCAACGTCCTGACTTTC CASSYLAGNAGANVLTF TRBJ2-6 TRBD2 TRBV6-5 many
TGTGCCATAAGCTATTCGGGAGGGAAAGATACGTACGAGCAGTACTTC CAISYSGGKDTYEQYF TRBJ2-7 NA TRBV21-1 many
TGCGCCAGCAGCTTGGGTAACGAACTTGGCACAGATACGCAGTATTTT CASSLGNELGTDTQYF TRBJ2-3 NA TRBV5-1 many
TGCGCCAGCAGCTTGTTAGCGGAGGGGAGCGATACGCAGTATTTT CASSLLAEGSDTQYF TRBJ2-3 NA TRBV5-1 many
TGTGCCAGCAGTGAAGCAGGGAATAGCAATCAGCCCCAGCATTTT CASSEAGNSNQPQHF TRBJ1-5 NA TRBV2 NA
TGCAGCGTCCCTCCCCGGACTAGCGGGAGGTCAGATACGCAGTATTTT CSVPPRTSGRSDTQYF TRBJ2-3 TRBD2 TRBV29-1 many
TGCGCCAGCAGCTTGGGTCTGGGTTTAGCTTTCTTT CASSLGLGLAFF TRBJ1-1 NA TRBV5-1 many
TGCGCCAGCAGCGACTGGGGGAGCTCCTACGAGCAGTACTTC CASSDWGSSYEQYF TRBJ2-7 NA TRBV5-1 many
TGTGCCAGCAGCCAGGACAGGGCGTATCAGCCCCAGCATTTT CASSQDRAYQPQHF TRBJ1-5 TRBD1 TRBV7-2 many
TGTGCCAGCAGCTTAATGGGACTAGCGGGAGGTCCGACCCAGTACTTC CASSLMGLAGGPTQYF TRBJ2-5 TRBD2 TRBV7-2 NA
TGTGCCAGCAGCTTATTGCGGGACACTGAAGCTTTCTTT CASSLLRDTEAFF TRBJ1-1 NA TRBV7-2 many
TGTGCCAGCAGCGTAGGGGATAGCGGGGGCTCCTACAATGAGCAGTTCTTC CASSVGDSGGSYNEQFF TRBJ2-1 TRBD2 TRBV9 medium-sized
TGTGCCAGCAAAAGGGGGCTGGCTAGCACGGATCTCGGCTCCTACAATGAGCAGTTCTTC CASKRGLASTDLGSYNEQFF TRBJ2-1 NA TRBV21-1 NA
TGTGCCAGCTCACCATACTCGGGGACTGAAGCTTTCTTT CASSPYSGTEAFF TRBJ1-1 NA TRBV18 NA
TGTGCCAGCATCCCGGAGCGGGACACCTACAATGAGCAGTTCTTC CASIPERDTYNEQFF TRBJ2-1 NA TRBV7-2 many
TGCGCCAGCACCTCGGGGGCGCCGGGTGCGAACATTCAGTACTTC CASTSGAPGANIQYF TRBJ2-4 NA TRBV10-1 many
TGCAGTGCCACTCCCGGGAGTTATAGCAATCAGCCCCAGCATTTT CSATPGSYSNQPQHF TRBJ1-5 NA TRBV20-1 many
TGTGCCAGCAGTTTATTCGGAGGGGCCTTCACAGATACGCAGTATTTT CASSLFGGAFTDTQYF TRBJ2-3 NA TRBV27 many
TGTGCCAGCAGCTGGTTCGGGGGGGCAGGAGCAGACAATGAGCAGTTCTTC CASSWFGGAGADNEQFF TRBJ2-1 TRBD2 TRBV7-9 many
TGTGCCAGCAGTGAAGAGGCCGCAGCCACAGATACGCAGTATTTT CASSEEAAATDTQYF TRBJ2-3 NA TRBV6-1 many
TGTGCCAGCAGCGTTACAGGGGTCGAGCAGTACTTC CASSVTGVEQYF TRBJ2-7 TRBD1 TRBV9 many
TGTGCCAGCAGCACCCAGCTCGGGACAGGGGGCCATGGCTACACCTTC CASSTQLGTGGHGYTF TRBJ1-2 TRBD1 TRBV7-2 many
TGTGCCAGCACCACTACTCCGGACATCGCCTATGGCTACACCTTC CASTTTPDIAYGYTF TRBJ1-2 NA TRBV9 many
TGTGCCAGCAGCTCCTTGGGGCTTCCGGGCTATGGCTACACCTTC CASSSLGLPGYGYTF TRBJ1-2 NA TRBV5-6 many
TGTGCCAGCACCAATGGGATTAATGAAAAACTGTTTTTT CASTNGINEKLFF TRBJ1-4 NA TRBV6-5 many
TGTGCCAGCAGTCCCCGGGGCCGGGGGCTAACCTACGAGCAGTACTTC CASSPRGRGLTYEQYF TRBJ2-7 NA TRBV27 many
TGTGCCAGCAGCCCGAACCAGCGGGGGCACAATGAGCAGTTCTTC CASSPNQRGHNEQFF TRBJ2-1 TRBD2 TRBV7-3 NA
TGCGCCAGCAGCTTCATGGGGCGCGAACAGGAGACCCAGTACTTC CASSFMGREQETQYF TRBJ2-5 NA TRBV5-1 many
TGTGCCAGCAGCCCCCCCAACATCAATCAGCCCCAGCATTTT CASSPPNINQPQHF TRBJ1-5 NA TRBV7-2 many
TGTGCCAGCACCGAACGTTCCCGGGGGTCCCATGTCTACGAGCAGTACTTC CASTERSRGSHVYEQYF TRBJ2-7 NA TRBV7-8 many
TGTGCCAGCAGCACTACCACAGGGGATTCTGGAAACACCATATATTTT CASSTTTGDSGNTIYF TRBJ1-3 TRBD1 TRBV6-1 many
TGTGCCAGCAGCCCCGTGGGGGGTGAAGCTTTCTTT CASSPVGGEAFF TRBJ1-1 NA TRBV7-2 many
TGCAGTGCTAGGGACAGCCGGGGGAATGAGCAGTTCTTC CSARDSRGNEQFF TRBJ2-1 NA TRBV20-1 many
TGTGCCAGCAGCTTACCCCTTAGCGGGGTGGAGACCCAGTACTTC CASSLPLSGVETQYF TRBJ2-5 TRBD2 TRBV7-2 many
TGCGCCAGCAGCTTGACAGGGACAGAGACCCAGTACTTC CASSLTGTETQYF TRBJ2-5 NA TRBV5-1 many
TGTGCCAGCAGTGCCCGACAGGAAGCTTTCTTT CASSARQEAFF TRBJ1-1 NA TRBV25-1 many
TGTGCCAGCAGCTCGCCGGGACAGGGGTTCACCAACTATGGCTACACCTTC CASSSPGQGFTNYGYTF TRBJ1-2 TRBD1 TRBV5-5 many
TGTGCCAGCAGTTCCTTTCGGGACTCACGCAGGGGCTACACCTTC CASSSFRDSRRGYTF TRBJ1-2 NA TRBV6-1 many
TGTGCCAGCAGCCCAGGGTCCCGGGGCTCCTACGAGCAGTACTTC CASSPGSRGSYEQYF TRBJ2-7 NA TRBV11-2 many
TGCAGTGCTAGTTCGCGCAGATCAGGACATGGCTACACCTTC CSASSRRSGHGYTF TRBJ1-2 NA TRBV20-1 many
TGTGCCAGCAGTTTTTCTTCCGGGACACCCGTGGGGACCCAGTACTTC CASSFSSGTPVGTQYF TRBJ2-5 NA TRBV6-6 few
TGCGCCAGCAGCATAATTCCCGATCAGCCCCAGCATTTT CASSIIPDQPQHF TRBJ1-5 NA TRBV5-1 many
TGTGCCAGCAGTCCACACCGGGACGGGAATCAGCCCCAGCATTTT CASSPHRDGNQPQHF TRBJ1-5 NA TRBV12-3/TRBV12-4 many
TGCAGCGTGATGGGACAGCGGCTGGGCACTGAAGCTTTCTTT CSVMGQRLGTEAFF TRBJ1-1 TRBD1 TRBV29-1 many
TGTGCCAGCAGCTTACAGTGGCTTACTGAAGCTTTCTTT CASSLQWLTEAFF TRBJ1-1 NA TRBV5-6 NA